This TCR beta chain was captured in a study of cytomegalovirus exposure and HLA in healthy donors. Study results and caveats: Accurate prediction of most subjects' HLA-A and HLA-B alleles from TCR beta sequences was reported. A link between a missense DCLRE1C variant and TCR beta V- and J-gene trimming emerged from a later analysis. Some segments of the V type, notably TRBV6-2 and TRBV6-3, were excluded as indistinguishable.

The primer mix had 60 Vbeta and 13 Jbeta primers. The assay was immunoSEQ multiplex PCR, and TCRdb's table has in-frame clones only and misses some. Of approximately 290,000 clones in the sample, 80% were seen once. V lost 5 bases, J lost 8 bases, and 3 bases stayed unmatched. CDR1 is MNHEY, CDR2 SVGAGI, per germline. The CDR3 extends over 12 amino acids. This clone appeared once. The antigen is undetermined. The material sequenced was PBMCs. The origin of this receptor is a girl aged 2 to 10 in good health and CMV-seronegative. The chain couples TRBV6-5 to TRBJ2-1; 7 nucleotides match TRBD2. The CDR3 DNA follows: TGTGCCAGCAGTCAGACTAGCCATGAGCAGTTCTTC. Residues: CASSQTSHEQFF.